The clone carrying this TCR beta chain has just a few counts. Antigen: not known. The data originate from a study of T-cell reconstitution after alpha-beta-depleted transplantation in children. Study results and limitations: Several hundred expanded graft clones reportedly gave rise to the alpha-beta T cells present about two months after transplant. It was newly produced T cells that mostly accounted for T-cell counts and diversity one year after transplant.

The CDR3 has 16 residues. V was cut by 3 bases and J by 2 bases, with 19 bases left in between. CDR1 and CDR2 from the germline V gene are DFQATT and SNEGSKA (reference sequence). Unique molecular identifiers tagged the TCRbeta library. Each CDR3 protein is one row after TCRdb ran MiXCR on the PCR reads. The sample includes roughly 670,000 distinct CDR3 sequences, around 12% of them seen just once. The source was PBMCs, collected before TCRalphabeta/CD19-depleted stem cell transplant. The sequence derives from a girl aged 2 to 9 with congenital amegakaryocytic thrombocytopenia, due to receive a stem cell transplant. The genes are TRBV20-1 and TRBJ2-5; D is ambiguous. CDR3 DNA: TGCAGTGCTAGCTCTGGTTCCCTTGGGATACAAGAGACCCAGTACTTC. Translating it yields CSASSGSLGIQETQYF.